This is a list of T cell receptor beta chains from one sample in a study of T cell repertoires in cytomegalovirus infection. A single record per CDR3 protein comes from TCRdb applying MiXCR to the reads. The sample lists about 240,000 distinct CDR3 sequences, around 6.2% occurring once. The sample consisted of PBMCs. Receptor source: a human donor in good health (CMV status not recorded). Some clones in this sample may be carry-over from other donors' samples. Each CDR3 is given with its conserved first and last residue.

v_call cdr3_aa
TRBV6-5 CASGARGFYQETQYF
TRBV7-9 CASSLSQTATYEQYF
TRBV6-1 CASRLAGASTDTQYF
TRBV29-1 CSVEDSPTWGGKVYGYTF
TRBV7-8 CASSLRSNTGELFF
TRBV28 CASRGWVNTEAFF
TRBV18 CASSPGTGVETQYF
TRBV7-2 CASSLIRATNTEAFF
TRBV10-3 CAISEADRGYYGYTF
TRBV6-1 CASWGVTVNTEAFF
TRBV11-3 CASSQPGQNTEAFF
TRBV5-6 CASSLMDRDNTEAFF
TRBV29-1 CSVALSGGYGYTF
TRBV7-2 CASSSGQYSNQPQHF
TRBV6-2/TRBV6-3 CASSSWIRYSNQPQHF
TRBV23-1 CASSRDRGTYTEAFF
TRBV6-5 CASSYSVETSRNEQFF
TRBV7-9 CASRRETQYF
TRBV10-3 CAISEGGAGGTDTQYF
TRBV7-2 CASSLGQGTEKLFF
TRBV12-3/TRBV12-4 CASSRGQNEQYF
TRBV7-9 CASRPHGEGTEAFF
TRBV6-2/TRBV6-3 CASNPRPTFF
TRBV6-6 CASYGRNESGPVQPQHF
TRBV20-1 CSARDAGLAANTQYF
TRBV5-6 CASSGGQETYNEQFF
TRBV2 CAGTGPMNTEAFF
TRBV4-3 CASSQQSTAEKLFF
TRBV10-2 CASSEGASGAEDDTQYF
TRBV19 CASTPRGGAQPQHF
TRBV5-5 CASSFGGQADTQYF
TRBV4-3 CASSRGNSGANVLTF
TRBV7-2 CASSSGTPLGYTF
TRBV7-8 CASSPSKLAGGVNEQFF
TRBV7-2 CASSFSGAVYSNQPQHF
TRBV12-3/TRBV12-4 CASSPRTGANYEQYF
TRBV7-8 CASSPWGDRKGETQYF
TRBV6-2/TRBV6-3 CASSYGHNTGELFF
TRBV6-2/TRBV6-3 CASSYRAGELFF
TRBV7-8 CASRSAGVQETQYF
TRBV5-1 CASSGPYNEQFF
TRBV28 CASSAISGDQPQHF
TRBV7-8 CASSPARGGLITGELFF
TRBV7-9 CASSPDYPGSDPEQYF
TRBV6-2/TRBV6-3 CASSYPRHIDETAKLFF
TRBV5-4 CASRSSTGGIYNEQFF
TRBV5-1 CASSLAEGPYNTEAFF
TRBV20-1 CSASADRPYEQYF
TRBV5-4 CASSLAGGLGDTQYF
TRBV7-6 CASTPGTFSYNEQFF
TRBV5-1 CASSLGSYYEQYF
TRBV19 CASSMTGPGFGAFF
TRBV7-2 CASSSGLTYEQYF